This TCR beta chain was recorded in a study of memory CD4+ T cells and cytomegalovirus serostatus. The V gene lost 6 bases and the J gene lost 6 bases, with 14 bases spanning the gap. Looked up from germline, CDR1 is MNHEY and CDR2 is SMNVEV (reference sequence). The CDR3 runs to 14 residues. The sort gate was single viable CD3+CD4+CD8-CD45RO+ cells for memory CD4+ T cells. Serum IgG to CMV pp150, pp28, p38 and p52 defined serostatus. CD4+ T cells were isolated by positive magnetic selection. As for this clone: The antigen remains undetermined.

The authors' processing: After removing out-of-frame reads, 2 million to 2.5 million distinct TCRbeta sequences remained. Assay used: immunoSEQ multiplex PCR; TCRdb lists only in-frame clones, some missing. The D gene and trimming were derived from the DNA, and the V and J assignments and clone size from that table. The table lists under 50,000 clones, 74% of them singletons, with roughly 1.2% in the top ten. Study outcomes and limitations: About 40% of the roughly 150 known CMV-associated TCRbeta sequences appeared in CD4+ memory.

This sequence originates from an adult in good health and CMV-seropositive. Material: memory CD4+ T cells from blood. The chain carries TRBV27 and TRBJ2-2; possibly TRBD1 for D (5 bases). This chain's CDR3 is CASSRSQGSGELFF. The CDR3 DNA reads TGTGCCAGCAGCCGATCCCAGGGCTCCGGGGAGCTGTTTTTT.